This T cell receptor beta chain was observed in a study of T cell responses to AZD1222 COVID-19 vaccine. V shed 6 bases and J shed 3 bases, with 14 bases lying between them. CDR1 and CDR2 (germline): LNHDA, SQIVND (reference sequence). The CDR3 length is 15 residues. The table came from immunoSEQ multiplex PCR; TCRdb's copy has only in-frame clones and leaves some out. The data show around 78,000 clones, about 90% seen once. Findings and limits, study-wide: Unmutated regions of variants are reportedly targeted by nearly half of spike-specific TCRs.

Comment on this clone: Its antigen remains unidentified.

The material sequenced was peripheral blood, taken 28 days after the second AZD1222 dose. The receptor's source is an adult who received the AZD1222 COVID-19 vaccine. The chain links TRBV19 to TRBJ1-4; D gene unclear. CDR3 protein: CASSEMSGSNEKLFF. The DNA for the CDR3 is TGTGCCAGTAGCGAGATGTCGGGATCTAATGAAAAACTGTTTTTT.